This T cell receptor (beta chain) appears in the sequencing data of a study of T cell clonality in common variable immunodeficiency. The study's findings and limits: Shared TCRbeta clones were fewer between CVID subjects than controls.

This clone was observed many times. Its antigen is unknown. The CDR3 end is not reached by the read, which stops 3 residues before it; the germline J gene fills it in. Equal genomic DNA amounts from CVID and control samples were sequenced. Sequencing used immunoSEQ multiplex PCR; TCRdb keeps in-frame clones, though not all of them. This set yields approximately 52,000 clones and no singletons; the top ten hold nearly 3.5%. The CDR3 covers 15 residues. From germline, CDR1 is MNHEY and CDR2 SVGEGT. The V gene end was trimmed by 0 bases and the J gene end by 4 bases; junction bases not matched to a gene: 4.

This chain connects TRBV6-2 or TRBV6-3 to TRBJ2-3; 7 bases are a match to TRBD1. Sequenced: peripheral blood mononuclear cells. The TCR originated in a person aged 18 to 75 in good health. This CDR3 reads CASSYSGQASDTQYF. The sequenced part of the CDR3 DNA is TGTGCCAGCAGTTACTCAGGACAGGCTTCAGATACG.